What follows are 30 T cell receptor beta chains derived from one specimen sequenced in a study of response to subunit inactivated influenza vaccine. Using its own MiXCR run on the RT-PCR reads, TCRdb lists one record per CDR3 protein. The sample includes around 480,000 distinct CDR3 sequences, about 17% of them seen just once. The material sequenced was CD4+ T cells sorted from PBMCs, taken roughly 24 months after vaccination. The receptors were gathered from a man in his fifties or sixties who received an inactivated influenza vaccine.

The J gene is TRBJ1-2, the V gene TRBV29-1; D is ambiguous. V lost 3 bases and J lost 8, with 13 bases in between. Per the germline V gene, CDR1 is SQVTM and CDR2 is ANQGSEA. CDR3 length: 12 amino acids. DNA for the CDR3: TGCAGCGTTGATAGCCGGGGTTGGGGCTACACCTTC. This gives the protein CSVDSRGWGYTF.

This clonotype was counted only a few times. This chain connects TRBV5-4 to TRBJ2-3; D may be TRBD2 (6 bases). The V end was cut by 0 bases, the J end by 4 bases, with 9 bases between. Germline CDR1 and CDR2: SGHNT and YYREEE (reference sequence). The CDR3 totals 14 residues. The CDR3 protein is CASSLVREADTQYF. In DNA form, the CDR3 reads TGTGCCAGCAGCTTGGTCAGGGAGGCAGATACGCAGTATTTT. Full variable domain (rest looked up from reference TRBV5-4 and TRBJ2-3): ETGVTQSPTHLIKTRGQQVTLRCSSQSGHNTVSWYQQALGQGPQFIFQYYREEENGRGNFPPRFSGLQFPNYSSELNVNALELDDSALYLCASSLVREADTQYFGPGTRLTVL.

The V gene is TRBV3-1, the J gene TRBJ1-2; possible D gene TRBD1, 6 bases. The ends were cut back, 0 bases at V and 8 bases at J, with 13 bases in the middle. The CDR3 consists of 14 residues. Germline CDR1 is LGHDT and CDR2 is YNNKEL (reference sequence). The CDR3 DNA reads as TGTGCCAGCAGCCAAGAGCCGGGGGGCGACGGCTACACCTTC. Amino acid sequence: CASSQEPGGDGYTF.

This clonotype was found many times. The gene calls are TRBV24-1 and TRBJ2-4, with D possibly matching TRBD2 (6 bases). CDR1 KGHDR and CDR2 SFDVKD come from the germline V gene. The length of the CDR3 is 15 residues. Between the trimmed V and J ends, which lost 3 bases and 0 bases, there was a span of 8 bases. CDR3 sequence reads: CATSDGGVAKNIQYF. CDR3 DNA sequence: TGTGCCACCAGTGATGGCGGGGTAGCCAAAAACATTCAGTACTTC.

This clonotype was recorded at least ten times. The rearrangement joins TRBV28 to TRBJ2-7; perhaps TRBD2 as D (5 bases). The CDR3 is 11 amino acids. Trimming cost V 8 bases and J 3 bases, with 8 bases left between them. CDR1 and CDR2 from the germline V gene are MDHEN and SYDVKM. CDR3 DNA sequence: TGTGCCAGCGGGAGCGTCTACGAGCAGTACTTC. Translated: CASGSVYEQYF.

The chain combines TRBV6-2 or TRBV6-3 with TRBJ1-1; D possibly corresponds to TRBD1 (6 bases). This CDR3 has 14 residues. CDR1 is MNHEY, CDR2 SVGEGT, per germline. The V gene lost 2 bases and the J gene lost 7 bases, with 14 bases spanning the gap. In nucleotides, the CDR3 is TGTGCCAGCAGTTACGGAGGGGGATTTGGTGAAGCTTTCTTT. Amino acids: CASSYGGGFGEAFF.

The genes are TRBV11-2 and TRBJ2-7; a weak D match, TRBD1 (6 bases). This CDR3 is 16 amino acids long. Trimming stripped 4 bases from V and 1 base from J, with 17 bases between. Per germline, CDR1 SGHAT and CDR2 FQNNGV. The CDR3 DNA is TGTGCCAGCAGCTACAACAGGGTTGAGCCTTCCTACGAGCAGTACTTC. Encoded protein: CASSYNRVEPSYEQYF.

The chain is built from TRBV20-1 and TRBJ2-7; D is perhaps TRBD1 or TRBD2 (5 bases each). The V gene's germline CDR1 is DFQATT and CDR2 SNEGSKA (reference sequence). The CDR3 spans 15 residues. V dropped 7 bases and J dropped 2 bases, with 21 bases sitting between them. In DNA form, the CDR3 reads TGCAGTGGGAGCGATCCGGGGACCAGCACCTACGAGCAGTACTTC. Protein: CSGSDPGTSTYEQYF.

This clonotype was detected ten times or more. V and J are TRBV6-2 or TRBV6-3 and TRBJ1-1; D remains ambiguous. Trimming stripped 5 bases from V and 1 base from J, with 11 bases between. The CDR3 has 14 residues. Germline CDR1 MNHEY, CDR2 SVGEGT. The CDR3 bases are TGTGCCAGCAGTCGACACCTCTGGAACACTGAAGCTTTCTTT. This codes for CASSRHLWNTEAFF.

This chain uses TRBV11-2 with TRBJ1-4; maybe TRBD1 (5 bases). Between the trimmed V and J ends, which lost 6 bases and 7 bases, there was a span of 12 bases. The CDR3 runs to 13 residues. CDR1 is SGHAT, CDR2 FQNNGV, per germline. The CDR3 is CASRAGPGEKLFF. CDR3 coding DNA: TGTGCCAGCAGAGCGGGGCCGGGTGAAAAACTGTTTTTT.

This clonotype was observed a few times. V and J are TRBV20-1 and TRBJ2-3; TRBD1 agrees at 9 bases. The CDR3 consists of 16 residues. Looked up from germline, CDR1 is DFQATT and CDR2 is SNEGSKA (reference sequence). Trimming removed 3 bases from V and 2 bases from J; junction bases left unmatched: 9. The CDR3 DNA follows: TGCAGTGCTAGTCTAACACAGGGGGCGCACACAGATACGCAGTATTTT. It specifies CSASLTQGAHTDTQYF.

This clonotype was observed a single time. J is TRBJ2-1 and V is TRBV20-1, with a weak D call TRBD1 (7 bases). The germline V gene encodes CDR1 DFQATT and CDR2 SNEGSKA (reference sequence). The CDR3 is 14 amino acids. Trimming removed 5 bases at V and 7 bases at J, with 18 bases between. The CDR3 loop reads CSAPKVTGRNEQFF. DNA for the CDR3: TGCAGTGCTCCAAAGGTGACAGGGAGGAATGAGCAGTTCTTC.

This sequence joins TRBV18 and TRBJ2-7; weak D call: TRBD1 (5 bases). There are 14 residues in the CDR3. Trimming removed 2 bases at V and 1 base at J, with 9 bases between. Germline V gene lookup returns CDR1 KGHSH and CDR2 LQKENI. CDR3 sequence (DNA): TGTGCCAGCTCACCAAAGCCAGGGTCCTACGAGCAGTACTTC. This gives the protein CASSPKPGSYEQYF.

This clonotype was found many times. This chain uses TRBV4-3 with TRBJ2-3; possible D gene TRBD1, 6 bases. V was shortened by 3 bases and J by 0 bases, with 13 bases between the two germline ends. The CDR3 spans 16 residues. Germline assignment: CDR1 LGHNA and CDR2 YSLEER. The CDR3 region has the DNA TGCGCCAGCAGCCAGAAAACTAGGGGGAGCACAGATACGCAGTATTTT. It is translated as CASSQKTRGSTDTQYF.

This clonotype was recorded many times. V and J are TRBV27 and TRBJ1-1; 7 nucleotides match TRBD1. Trimming at V came to 6 bases and at J to 11 bases, leaving 6 bases not matched to a gene. The V gene's germline CDR1 is MNHEY and CDR2 SMNVEV (reference sequence). This CDR3 is 11 amino acids long. The CDR3 protein is CASRTTGAAFF. Here the CDR3 DNA reads TGTGCCAGCAGGACCACAGGGGCGGCTTTCTTT.

This chain connects TRBV20-1 to TRBJ2-7, with D possibly being TRBD1 (6 bases). Trimming removed 5 bases from V and 2 bases from J, with 10 bases in between. The CDR3 covers 12 residues. CDR1 DFQATT and CDR2 SNEGSKA come from the germline V gene (reference sequence). CDR3 protein: CSASRGAYEQYF. Here the CDR3 DNA reads TGCAGTGCTTCCAGGGGTGCCTACGAGCAGTACTTC.

The table lists this clonotype with a few counts. The chain combines TRBV12-3 or TRBV12-4 with TRBJ2-4; no reliable D call. Trimming removed 6 bases from V and 3 bases from J, with 15 bases in between. This CDR3 has 15 amino acids. The CDR3 loop reads CASSPIEGYKNIQYF. The CDR3 DNA follows: TGTGCCAGCAGCCCTATCGAAGGGTACAAAAACATTCAGTACTTC.

Only a few counts were recorded for this clonotype. The chain joins TRBV5-1 to TRBJ2-5; D ambiguous. The germline V and J ends were trimmed by 0 bases and 2 bases, with 8 bases remaining between them. Germline CDR1 reads SGHRS; CDR2 reads YFSETQ. CDR3 length: 14 amino acids. The DNA of the CDR3 is TGCGCCAGCAGCTTGGGTTCAACACAAGAGACCCAGTACTTC. It specifies CASSLGSTQETQYF.

This clonotype is medium-sized within its sample. The V call is TRBV10-3, the J call TRBJ2-2; TRBD1 aligns across 8 bases. The CDR3 sequence is 17 residues long. Trimming removed 6 bases from V and 0 bases from J; junction bases left unmatched: 9. Germline CDR1 reads ENHRY; CDR2 reads SYGVKD. The CDR3 sequence is CAIRRGRGQANTGELFF. CDR3 in DNA: TGTGCCATCAGACGGGGAAGGGGACAGGCGAACACCGGGGAGCTGTTTTTT.

The table lists this clonotype with a few counts. The rearrangement uses TRBV7-9 and TRBJ2-5; D call uncertain. The CDR3 runs 11 residues. The V end lost 7 bases, the J end lost 5 bases, and 8 bases lay between the germline ends. Germline V lookup: CDR1 SEHNR, CDR2 FQNEAQ (reference sequence). The CDR3 region has the DNA TGTGCCAGCACCCATAGGGAGACCCAGTACTTC. This translates into CASTHRETQYF.

This clonotype was counted between two and nine times. The chain employs TRBV25-1 and TRBJ2-5, with 8 bases matching TRBD2. Germline CDR1 and CDR2: MGHDK and SYGVNS. The V gene end was trimmed by 6 bases and the J gene end by 5 bases; junction bases not matched to a gene: 11. CDR3 length: 15 amino acids. The CDR3, as DNA: TGTGCCAGCAGCGACGTCGGACTAGCTTTGGAGACCCAGTACTTC. It yields the protein CASSDVGLALETQYF.

The V and J genes are TRBV3-1 and TRBJ2-5; 13 bases agree with TRBD2. Trimming took 7 bases from V and 5 from J; bases not matched to a gene: 7. The CDR3 runs to 15 residues. Germline assignment: CDR1 LGHDT and CDR2 YNNKEL (reference sequence). CDR3 bases: TGTGCCAGCACAAGGACTAGCGGGAGAGGGGAGACCCAGTACTTC. This gives the protein CASTRTSGRGETQYF.

This clonotype was counted between two and nine times. The chain recombines TRBV6-2 or TRBV6-3 with TRBJ1-5, with D possibly TRBD1 on 6 matching bases. The V gene lost 7 bases and the J gene lost 4 bases, with 11 bases spanning the gap. In germline, CDR1 is MNHEY, CDR2 SVGEGT. CDR3 length equals 13 residues. CDR3 protein: CASTDRLNQPQHF. The CDR3 nucleotides read TGTGCCAGCACCGACAGGTTAAATCAGCCCCAGCATTTT.

The chain couples TRBV30 to TRBJ1-1, with D maybe TRBD1 (5 bases). Deletions cut 0 bases from V and 3 bases from J, with 11 bases between. CDR3 length equals 14 residues. Per germline, CDR1 GTSNPN and CDR2 SVGIG (reference sequence). The CDR3, as DNA: TGTGCCTGGAGTGTTGGGTGGGGGGACACTGAAGCTTTCTTT. This codes for CAWSVGWGDTEAFF.

The J gene is TRBJ2-5, the V gene TRBV3-1; D may be TRBD2 (6 bases). Trimming took off 4 bases at V and 6 bases at J, with 18 bases between the two ends. This CDR3 is built from 15 residues. The germline V gene encodes CDR1 LGHDT and CDR2 YNNKEL (reference sequence). Here the CDR3 DNA reads TGTGCCAGCAGCCCGGGACTTCTGGCGGTACAGACCCAGTACTTC. Its protein is CASSPGLLAVQTQYF.

By share of the sample, this clonotype is medium-sized. Here the CDR3 reads CSASGGSLSGNTIYF. The CDR3 DNA reads TGCAGTGCTAGTGGGGGGTCTTTGTCTGGAAACACCATATATTTT. V and J are TRBV20-1 and TRBJ1-3; D possibly corresponds to TRBD1 (5 bases). The CDR3 totals 15 residues. Germline V gene sequence: CDR1 DFQATT, CDR2 SNEGSKA (reference sequence). V was clipped by 3 bases and J by 1 base, with 13 bases between them.

This clonotype has a handful of counts. The J gene is TRBJ1-4, the V gene TRBV20-1, with D unresolved. CDR1 and CDR2 (germline): DFQATT, SNEGSKA (reference sequence). The CDR3 consists of 13 residues. The germline V and J ends were trimmed by 0 bases and 10 bases, with 12 bases remaining between them. The CDR3 region is CSARDQSGGKLFF. The DNA of the CDR3 is TGCAGTGCTAGAGATCAATCGGGCGGAAAACTGTTTTTT.

V and J are TRBV29-1 and TRBJ2-3; 7 positions agree with TRBD1. The CDR3 length is 15 residues. Germline V lookup: CDR1 SQVTM, CDR2 ANQGSEA. V was clipped by 0 bases and J by 4 bases; unmatched bases: 7. CDR3 bases: TGCAGCGTTGAAGATCAGGGGGTCGTCCCAGATACGCAGTATTTT. Its translation is CSVEDQGVVPDTQYF.

This chain links TRBV12-3 or TRBV12-4 with TRBJ2-7; 10 bases fit TRBD1. The CDR3 has 14 amino acids. The ends lost 8 bases at V and 3 bases at J; junction bases unmatched: 7. For the CDR3, the DNA is TGTGCCAGCCGGCCGGGACAGGGGCACTACGAGCAGTACTTC. Amino acids: CASRPGQGHYEQYF.

This clonotype was counted a few times. The chain links TRBV5-1 to TRBJ2-3; the D is unclear. This CDR3 is 15 amino acids long. Per germline, CDR1 SGHRS and CDR2 YFSETQ. Trimming removed 4 bases from V and 2 bases from J, with 14 bases in between. CDR3 DNA: TGCGCCAGCAGCCTGGCGGTTAAAACCACAGATACGCAGTATTTT. It encodes CASSLAVKTTDTQYF.